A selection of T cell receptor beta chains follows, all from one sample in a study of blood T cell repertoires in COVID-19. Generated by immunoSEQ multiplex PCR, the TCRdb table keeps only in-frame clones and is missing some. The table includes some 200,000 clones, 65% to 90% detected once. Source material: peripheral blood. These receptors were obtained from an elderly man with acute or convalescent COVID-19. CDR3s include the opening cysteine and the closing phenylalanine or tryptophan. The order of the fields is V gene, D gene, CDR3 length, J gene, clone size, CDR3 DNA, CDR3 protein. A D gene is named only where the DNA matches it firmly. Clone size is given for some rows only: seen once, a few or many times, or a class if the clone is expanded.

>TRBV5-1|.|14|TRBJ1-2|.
TGCGCCAGCAGCTGGTCGGGGGATAACTATGGCTACACCTTC
CASSWSGDNYGYTF
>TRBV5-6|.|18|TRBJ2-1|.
TGTGCCAGCAGCTTGGGTCCGCTTGGGAGGGCCAGGGGCAATGAGCAGTTCTTC
CASSLGPLGRARGNEQFF
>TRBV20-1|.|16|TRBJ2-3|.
TGCAGTGCTAGTAGCAGCGCCCTCGCTAGCACAGATACGCAGTATTTT
CSASSSALASTDTQYF
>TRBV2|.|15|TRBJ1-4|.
TGTGCCAGCAGTTTAATGGCAGGGACTAATGAAAAACTGTTTTTT
CASSLMAGTNEKLFF
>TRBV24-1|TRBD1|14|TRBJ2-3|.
TGTGCCACCAGGGGACAGGGGCAAACAGATACGCAGTATTTT
CATRGQGQTDTQYF
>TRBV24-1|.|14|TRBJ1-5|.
TGTGCCACCAGTGATGTTGGCCTTAATCAGCCCCAGCATTTT
CATSDVGLNQPQHF
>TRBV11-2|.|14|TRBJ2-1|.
TGTGCCAGCAGCTTCCTCGGACAGTACAATGAGCAGTTCTTC
CASSFLGQYNEQFF
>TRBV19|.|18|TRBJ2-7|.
TGTGCCAGTAGTATAGGCCGGGTCGGCTCAAGGGACACCTACGAGCAGTACTTC
CASSIGRVGSRDTYEQYF
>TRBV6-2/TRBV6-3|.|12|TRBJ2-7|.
TGTGCCAGCAGTCGGAGCTCCTACGAGCAGTACTTC
CASSRSSYEQYF
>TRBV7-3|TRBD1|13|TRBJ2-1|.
TGTGCCAGCAGCTTGGGACAGAACAATGAGCAGTTCTTC
CASSLGQNNEQFF
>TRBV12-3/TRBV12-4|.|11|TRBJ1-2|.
TGTGCCAGCAGTTTCAGGGGTGGCTACACCTTC
CASSFRGGYTF
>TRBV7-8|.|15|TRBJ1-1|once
TGTGCCAGCAGCTTAGCGGAGGGACGGGGAACTGAAGCTTTCTTT
CASSLAEGRGTEAFF
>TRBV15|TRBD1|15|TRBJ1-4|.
TGTGCCACCAGCAGAGATCAGGGGGCTAATGAAAAACTGTTTTTT
CATSRDQGANEKLFF
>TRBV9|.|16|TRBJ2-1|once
TGTGCCAGCAGCGTATCAACTAGTTTCTCCTACAATGAGCAGTTCTTC
CASSVSTSFSYNEQFF
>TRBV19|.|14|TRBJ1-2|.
TGTGCCAGTACCATAGAGGTTTTCGGCTATGGCTACACCTTC
CASTIEVFGYGYTF
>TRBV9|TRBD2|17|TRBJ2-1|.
TGTGCCAGCAGCGTAGTATCAGGTGGCGGGAGGATCAATGAGCAGTTCTTC
CASSVVSGGGRINEQFF
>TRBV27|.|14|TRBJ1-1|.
TGTGCCAGCAGTCCCAACAGGGTGTCCACTGAAGCTTTCTTT
CASSPNRVSTEAFF
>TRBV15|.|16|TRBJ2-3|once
TGTGCCACCGCCCCGGGGGGCCCCCTTCGGGCAGATACGCAGTATTTT
CATAPGGPLRADTQYF
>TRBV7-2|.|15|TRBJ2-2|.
TGTGCCAGCAGCCCAACAGGAGGGAATGCCGGGGAGCTGTTTTTT
CASSPTGGNAGELFF
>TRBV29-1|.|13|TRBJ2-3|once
TGCAGCGTTGAAGATTTCACTTCAGATACGCAGTATTTT
CSVEDFTSDTQYF
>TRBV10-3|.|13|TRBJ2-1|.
TGTGCCATCCAGTCGGGAGTACAGAATGAGCAGTTCTTC
CAIQSGVQNEQFF
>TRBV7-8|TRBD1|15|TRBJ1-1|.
TGTGCCAGCAGCCCGACGGGACAGAGGAACACTGAAGCTTTCTTT
CASSPTGQRNTEAFF
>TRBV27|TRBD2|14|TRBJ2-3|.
TGTGCCAGCGGGCCTAGCGGGAGTCGATATACGCAGTATTTT
CASGPSGSRYTQYF
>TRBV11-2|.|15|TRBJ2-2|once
TGTGCCAGCAGCCCTCCCGCGGGCGGGCACGGGGAGCTGTTTTTT
CASSPPAGGHGELFF
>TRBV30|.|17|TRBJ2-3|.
TGTGCCTGGAGTGTACAGGGAGCGGGGTCTAGCACAGATACGCAGTATTTT
CAWSVQGAGSSTDTQYF
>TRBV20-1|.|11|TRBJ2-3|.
TGCAGTGCTAGGGAGAGCCGGACGCAGTATTTT
CSARESRTQYF
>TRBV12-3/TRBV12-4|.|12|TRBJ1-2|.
TGTGCCAGCACTTCGGGGGAGGGTGGCTACACCTTC
CASTSGEGGYTF